Presented here are 8 T cell receptor beta chains from one specimen sequenced in a study of blood T cell repertoires in COVID-19. Generated by immunoSEQ multiplex PCR, the TCRdb table keeps only in-frame clones and is missing some. The sample carries around 80,000 clones, around 80% recorded once. Input material: peripheral blood. The receptors come from a human donor in a cohort sampled during active COVID-19.

The chain is built from TRBV9 and TRBJ2-2; 7 nucleotides agree with TRBD2. After removal of 0 bases from V and 3 bases from J, the junction contained 5 bases not matched to a gene. The CDR3 contains 16 residues. Germline V CDR1 and CDR2: SGDLS, YYNGEE. The CDR3 bases are TGTGCCAGCAGCGTAGCACTAGCGAGATACACCGGGGAGCTGTTTTTT. It specifies CASSVALARYTGELFF.

V usage is TRBV20-1 and J usage is TRBJ2-7; 8 bases match TRBD1. Germline lookup yields CDR1 DFQATT and CDR2 SNEGSKA (reference sequence). The CDR3 has 16 amino acids. Trimming took 3 bases from V and 5 from J; bases not matched to a gene: 15. The CDR3: CSASPPTGQGKNEQYF. The CDR3 DNA is TGCAGTGCTAGTCCACCCACCGGACAGGGTAAAAACGAGCAGTACTTC.

This chain uses TRBV30 with TRBJ1-3; D unclear. The CDR3 has 14 residues. Germline CDR1 and CDR2: GTSNPN and SVGIG (reference sequence). Trimming left V 3 bases short and J 0 bases short, with 9 bases between. This CDR3 is CAWRRRNSGNTIYF. CDR3 sequence (DNA): TGTGCCTGGAGACGGCGGAACTCTGGAAACACCATATATTTT.

The V and J genes are TRBV30 and TRBJ1-4; D is perhaps TRBD1 (6 bases). CDR1 and CDR2 (germline): GTSNPN, SVGIG (reference sequence). Trimming removed 1 base at V and 8 bases at J, with 11 bases between. The CDR3 covers 13 residues. The CDR3 region is CAWSGGHGEKLFF. In DNA form, the CDR3 reads TGTGCCTGGAGTGGGGGACACGGCGAAAAACTGTTTTTT.

A single count supports this clone. The rearrangement links TRBV6-4 to TRBJ2-3; 10 positions agree with TRBD2. The CDR3 runs to 13 residues. The germline V gene encodes CDR1 MRHNA and CDR2 SNTAGT. Losses at the gene ends were 8 bases for V and 3 bases for J; bases not matched to a gene: 2. The CDR3 coding sequence is TGTGCCAGCTCTAGCGGGAGAACAGATACGCAGTATTTT. This codes for CASSSGRTDTQYF.

CDR3 DNA: TGCAGCGCCCTGGGGGCCGGGGGGAGGACTAATGAAAAACTGTTTTTT. It translates to CSALGAGGRTNEKLFF. The rearrangement joins TRBV29-1 to TRBJ1-4; possible D gene TRBD1, 6 bases. Trimming took off 7 bases at V and 2 bases at J, with 20 bases between the two ends. This CDR3 is 16 amino acids long. Germline assignment: CDR1 SQVTM and CDR2 ANQGSEA.

This clone has a count of ten or more. V gene TRBV3-1 (or the pseudogene TRBV3-2) combines with J gene TRBJ1-5; tentative D call: TRBD1 (5 bases). Germline values: CDR1 LGHDT, CDR2 YNNKEL (reference sequence). There are 14 residues in the CDR3. V was cut by 5 bases and J by 5 bases, with 13 bases left in between. CDR3 coding DNA: TGTGCCAGCAGCTTACAGGTTTACGATCAGCCCCAGCATTTT. Translated, it gives CASSLQVYDQPQHF.

CDR3 bases: TGTGCCAGCAGTTACCTCAAGACGGAGCCTGGAAACACCATATATTTT. It translates to CASSYLKTEPGNTIYF. The chain employs TRBV6-5 and TRBJ1-3, with D unresolved. The CDR3 sequence is 16 residues long. Germline CDR1 MNHEY, CDR2 SVGAGI. Trimming pared 2 bases from V and 2 bases from J, leaving 13 bases between.